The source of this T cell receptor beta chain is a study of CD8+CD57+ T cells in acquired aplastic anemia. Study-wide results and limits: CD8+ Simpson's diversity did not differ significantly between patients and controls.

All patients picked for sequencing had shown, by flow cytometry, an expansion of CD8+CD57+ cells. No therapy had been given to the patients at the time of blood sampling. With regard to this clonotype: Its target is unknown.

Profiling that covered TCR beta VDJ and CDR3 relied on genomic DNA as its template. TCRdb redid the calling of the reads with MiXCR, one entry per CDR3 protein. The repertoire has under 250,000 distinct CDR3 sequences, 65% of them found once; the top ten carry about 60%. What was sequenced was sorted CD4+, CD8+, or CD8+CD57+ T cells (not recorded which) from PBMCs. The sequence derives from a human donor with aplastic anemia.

This CDR3 is CASSLARGGTGELFF. The CDR3 DNA sequence: TGCGCCAGCAGCTTGGCCAGGGGAGGAACCGGGGAGCTGTTTTTT. The chain recombines TRBV5-1 with TRBJ2-2, with D possibly called TRBD1 or TRBD2 (6 bases each). Trimming removed 0 bases from V and 5 bases from J, with 11 bases in between. This CDR3 region has 15 residues. CDR1 and CDR2 from the germline V gene are SGHRS and YFSETQ.